This TCR beta chain was sequenced in a study of T cell responses to AZD1222 COVID-19 vaccine. The study's findings and limits: Spike-specific TCRs gained breadth and depth after people received two AZD1222 doses. Possibly, clonal diversity was underestimated; donors were largely white British and included more females.

Germline lookup yields CDR1 SGHVS and CDR2 FNYEAQ. V was trimmed by 4 bases and J by 0 bases, leaving 13 bases between them. This CDR3 contains 15 residues. A remark on this clone: What it recognizes is unknown.

Assay: immunoSEQ multiplex PCR; the TCRdb copy retains only in-frame clones and omits some. The data hold under 150,000 clones, with about 90% observed a single time. The material was peripheral blood, obtained 28 days after the second AZD1222 dose. The sequence came from an adult who received the AZD1222 COVID-19 vaccine. This sequence joins TRBV7-6 and TRBJ2-7, with D possibly TRBD1 on 6 matching bases. CDR3 nucleotide sequence: TGTGCCAGCAGCTCTAATTCAGGGGACTCCTACGAGCAGTACTTC. This translates into CASSSNSGDSYEQYF.